One and the same sample provided the 8 T cell receptor beta chains below, sequenced in a study of blood T cell repertoires in COVID-19. Sequencing used immunoSEQ multiplex PCR; TCRdb keeps in-frame clones, though not all of them. The profile shows some 150,000 clones, 84% of them singletons. Source material: peripheral blood. Receptor source: a woman in her sixties or seventies with acute or convalescent COVID-19.

This chain links TRBV3-1 (or the pseudogene TRBV3-2) with TRBJ1-2; 7 bases match TRBD1. The CDR3 has 16 residues. The germline CDR1 and CDR2 sequences are LGHDT and YNNKEL (reference sequence). J gave up 4 bases and V 2 bases, and 10 bases lay outside the gene matches. As DNA, the CDR3 is TGTGCCAGCAGCCAAAGTACAGGGGCCTATAGCTATGGCTACACCTTC. This encodes CASSQSTGAYSYGYTF.

The V gene is TRBV15, the J gene TRBJ2-1; D is perhaps TRBD2 (6 bases). CDR1 is LNHNV, CDR2 YYDKDF, per germline (reference sequence). This CDR3 comprises 15 residues. V lost 6 bases to trimming and J lost 4 bases, with 16 bases between them. The CDR3 protein is CATRALRGRYNEQFF. CDR3 DNA sequence: TGTGCCACCAGGGCCCTGCGGGGTCGATACAATGAGCAGTTCTTC.

A single count supports this clone. This chain links TRBV19 with TRBJ2-1; 15 bases are shared with TRBD2. V shed 5 bases, J shed 8 bases, and the junction held 13 bases outside the gene matches. Per the germline V gene, CDR1 is LNHDA and CDR2 is SQIVND (reference sequence). This CDR3 has 18 amino acids. The CDR3 protein is CASSGERTSGRVTYEQFF. The CDR3 DNA reads TGTGCCAGTAGTGGTGAGAGGACTAGCGGGAGGGTTACCTATGAGCAGTTCTTC.

The V and J genes are TRBV28 and TRBJ1-5; 7 bases line up with TRBD1. The germline V gene encodes CDR1 MDHEN and CDR2 SYDVKM. This CDR3 has 14 amino acids. V shed 8 bases, J shed 5 bases, and the junction held 9 bases outside the gene matches. DNA for the CDR3: TGTGCCAGCTTTCCCGGGACAGTCCATCAGCCCCAGCATTTT. This sequence encodes CASFPGTVHQPQHF.

This clone was recorded once. The chain links TRBV5-1 to TRBJ2-3; 10 bases line up with TRBD2. The CDR3 is made up of 15 amino acids. CDR1 and CDR2 (germline): SGHRS, YFSETQ. With V trimmed by 3 bases and J by 5 bases, 6 bases remained unmatched. CDR3 loop: CASSSRTSGRDTQYF. CDR3 in DNA: TGCGCCAGCAGCTCGCGGACTAGCGGAAGAGATACGCAGTATTTT.

The genes are TRBV2 and TRBJ1-6, with a weak D call TRBD1 (5 bases). CDR3 size: 16 residues. The germline gives CDR1 SNHLY, CDR2 FYNNEI. V gave up 6 bases and J gave up 0 bases, with 12 bases separating them. The chain's CDR3 is CASRDKKSSYNSPLHF. The CDR3 DNA is TGTGCCAGCAGGGACAAGAAAAGCTCCTATAATTCACCCCTCCACTTT.

The chain is built from TRBV19 and TRBJ2-7; 10 bases agree with TRBD1. Per germline, CDR1 LNHDA and CDR2 SQIVND (reference sequence). The CDR3 spans 16 residues. The junction had 8 bases not matched to a gene; V was cut back by 3 bases and J by 3 bases. CDR3 loop: CASSMGEGQGFYEQYF. In DNA form, the CDR3 reads TGTGCCAGTAGTATGGGAGAGGGACAGGGGTTCTACGAGCAGTACTTC.

This sequence joins TRBV18 and TRBJ1-3; no clear D gene. The germline V and J ends were trimmed by 2 bases and 0 bases, with 8 bases remaining between them. CDR1 and CDR2 from the germline V gene are KGHSH and LQKENI. This CDR3 spans 15 amino acids. This CDR3 is CASSPKESSGNTIYF. The CDR3 region has the DNA TGTGCCAGCTCACCAAAGGAGAGCTCTGGAAACACCATATATTTT.